The T cell receptor beta chain described here comes from a study of CXCR3-negative and CXCR3-positive naive CD8 T cells. Study summary: TRB reads totalled about 140 million, about 1.5 +/- 0.3 million per library. General study findings and limits: Researchers reported similar TRBV-TRBJ usage in naive CXCR3-negative and CXCR3-positive cells, though memory differed. Similar levels of surface CD5 were seen between naive subsets; TCR strength was inferred from TRB CDR3 properties.

All TRB cDNA libraries came from 5' RACE performed with UMI labels. From the 5' RACE reads, TCRdb lists one entry per CDR3 protein and no DNA. The listing contains under 25,000 distinct CDR3 sequences. CDR1 and CDR2 (germline): SGHTA, FQGNSA. The CDR3 runs 15 residues. Concerning this clonotype: Its antigen is undetermined.

This clonotype originated in a human donor in good health. Some clones in this sample may be carry-over from other donors' samples. Sequenced material: memory CD8+ T cells from blood. The rearrangement uses TRBV7-2 and TRBJ2-7; with no DNA, the TCRdb D assignment of TRBD2 cannot be verified. This chain's CDR3 is CASSLDSSGGYEQYF.